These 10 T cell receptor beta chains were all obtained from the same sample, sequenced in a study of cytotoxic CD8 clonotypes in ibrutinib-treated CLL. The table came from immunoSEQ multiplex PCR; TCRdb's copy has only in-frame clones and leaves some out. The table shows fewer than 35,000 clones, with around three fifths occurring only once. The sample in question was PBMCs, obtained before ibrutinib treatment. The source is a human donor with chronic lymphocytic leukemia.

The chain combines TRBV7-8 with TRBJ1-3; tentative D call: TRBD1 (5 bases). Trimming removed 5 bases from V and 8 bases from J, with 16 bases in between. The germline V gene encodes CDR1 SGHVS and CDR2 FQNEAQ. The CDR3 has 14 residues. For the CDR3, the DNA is TGTGCCAGCAGCACTCGACAGCTCAGAGACACCATATATTTT. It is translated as CASSTRQLRDTIYF.

CDR3 nucleotide sequence: TGTGCCAGCAGCTTGGGGACAGGGGTCCCTTACGAGCAGTACTTC. The encoded protein is CASSLGTGVPYEQYF. This chain joins TRBV5-5 and TRBJ2-7; TRBD1 agrees at 9 bases. There are 15 residues in the CDR3. J was trimmed by 4 bases and V by 0 bases; bases with no gene match: 5. The germline gives CDR1 SGHKS, CDR2 YYEKEE (reference sequence). Combining the CDR3 with reference TRBV5-5 and TRBJ2-7 gives the whole variable domain DAGVTQSPTHLIKTRGQQVTLRCSPISGHKSVSWYQQVLGQGPQFIFQYYEKEERGRGNFPDRFSARQFPNYSSELNVNALLLGDSALYLCASSLGTGVPYEQYFGPGTRLTVT.

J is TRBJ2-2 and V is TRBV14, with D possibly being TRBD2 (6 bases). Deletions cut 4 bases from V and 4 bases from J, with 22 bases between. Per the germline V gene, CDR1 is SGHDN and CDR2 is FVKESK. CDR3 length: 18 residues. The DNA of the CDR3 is TGTGCCAGCAGCCGGCGGGGAGTCCAGCGGATTACCACCGGGGAGCTGTTTTTT. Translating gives CASSRRGVQRITTGELFF.

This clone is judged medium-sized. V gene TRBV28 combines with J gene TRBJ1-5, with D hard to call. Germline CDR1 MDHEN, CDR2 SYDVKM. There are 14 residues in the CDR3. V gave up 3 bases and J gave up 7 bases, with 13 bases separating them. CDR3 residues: CASSFWSTGQPQHF. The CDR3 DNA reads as TGTGCCAGCAGTTTCTGGTCCACGGGGCAGCCCCAGCATTTT.

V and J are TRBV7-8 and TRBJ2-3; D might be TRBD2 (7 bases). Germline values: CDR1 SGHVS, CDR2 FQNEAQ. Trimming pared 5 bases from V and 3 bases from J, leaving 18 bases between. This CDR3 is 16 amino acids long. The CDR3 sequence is CASSQTRGGRTDTQYF. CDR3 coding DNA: TGTGCCAGCAGCCAAACAAGGGGGGGGCGAACAGATACGCAGTATTTT. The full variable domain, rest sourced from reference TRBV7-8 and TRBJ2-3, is GAGVSQSPRYKVAKRGQDVALRCDPISGHVSLFWYQQALGQGPEFLTYFQNEAQLDKSGLPSDRFFAERPEGSVSTLKIQRTQQEDSAVYLCASSQTRGGRTDTQYFGPGTRLTVL.

This chain's CDR3 is CASSQDRQTQYF. The DNA for the CDR3 is TGCGCCAGCAGCCAAGATCGTCAGACCCAGTACTTC. The chain is built from TRBV4-1 and TRBJ2-5; no reliable D call. V lost 0 bases, J lost 6 bases, and 5 bases lay in between. CDR3 length: 12 residues. Per germline, CDR1 MGHRA and CDR2 YSYEKL.

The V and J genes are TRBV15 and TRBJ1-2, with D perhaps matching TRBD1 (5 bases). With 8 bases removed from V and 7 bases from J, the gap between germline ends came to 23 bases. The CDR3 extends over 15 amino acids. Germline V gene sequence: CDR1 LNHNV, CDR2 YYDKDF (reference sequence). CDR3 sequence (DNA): TGTGCCACCTCAAAGGGGCAATCCGGCATTGGTGGCTACACCTTC. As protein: CATSKGQSGIGGYTF.

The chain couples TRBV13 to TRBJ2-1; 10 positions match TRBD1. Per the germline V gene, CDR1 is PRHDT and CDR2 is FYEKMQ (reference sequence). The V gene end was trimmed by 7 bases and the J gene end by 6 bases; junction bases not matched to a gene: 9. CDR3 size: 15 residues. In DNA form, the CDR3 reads TGTGCCAGCAAGTGGAGACAGGGGGCCAGCAATGAGCAGTTCTTC. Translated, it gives CASKWRQGASNEQFF.

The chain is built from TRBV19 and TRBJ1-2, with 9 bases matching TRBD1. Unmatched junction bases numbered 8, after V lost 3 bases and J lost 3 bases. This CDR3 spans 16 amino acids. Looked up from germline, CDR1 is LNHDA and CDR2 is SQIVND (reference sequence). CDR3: CASSMLPGQGDYGYTF. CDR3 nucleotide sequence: TGTGCCAGTAGTATGTTGCCGGGACAGGGAGACTATGGCTACACCTTC.

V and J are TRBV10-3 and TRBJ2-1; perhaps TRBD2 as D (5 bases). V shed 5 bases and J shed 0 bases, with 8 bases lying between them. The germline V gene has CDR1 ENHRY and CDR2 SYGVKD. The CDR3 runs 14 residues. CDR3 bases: TGTGCCATCAGTTTTGGGAGCTCCTACAATGAGCAGTTCTTC. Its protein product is CAISFGSSYNEQFF.